These 19 T cell receptor beta chains were all obtained from the same sample, sequenced in a study of beta chain features in type 1 diabetes (dated by TCRdb to between 2017 and 2018). Library construction relied on the immunoSEQ multiplex PCR assay. The entire isolated RNA was reverse transcribed using the High Capacity cDNA Reverse Transcription Kit, and thus expressed TCRB transcripts were sequenced. Entries here come from immuneACCESS through TCRdb and include only in-frame sequences with V and J called. Some clones fail to appear in such tables; in the studies checked, an unresolved V gene covers under half of the shortfall, and the cause of the remainder is unknown. In this sample the table shows a few hundred thousand clones, roughly 12% of which occur a single time. The biggest ten clones account for approximately 0.01% of the sample. Results and caveats for the whole study, not just this receptor: A moderate but significant shortening of TCRB CDR3 length was observed in type 1 diabetes patients in all four CD4+ subsets.

Their antigens are not known. The sequenced sample was naive CD4+ T cells from blood. Interpreted using the paper, the cell subset or site label stands for: true naive CD4+ T cells. The receptors come from a young woman with type 1 diabetes.

This clone was counted once. The rearrangement uses TRBV18 and TRBJ2-3; 12 bases agree with TRBD2. From germline, CDR1 is KGHSH and CDR2 LQKENI. Trimming removed 4 bases from V and 3 bases from J; junction bases left unmatched: 2. The CDR3 runs 15 residues. The CDR3 DNA reads TGTGCCAGCTCACTAGGACTAGCGGGAACAGATACGCAGTATTTT. Protein product: CASSLGLAGTDTQYF.

Only a few counts were recorded for this clone. This chain uses TRBV7-9 with TRBJ2-5, with D perhaps matching TRBD1 (5 bases). CDR3 length: 14 amino acids. Germline-derived CDR1 and CDR2 are SEHNR and FQNEAQ (reference sequence). Trimming stripped 1 base from V and 4 bases from J, with 10 bases between. CDR3 protein: CASSLVQVGETQYF. Written as DNA, the CDR3 is TGTGCCAGCAGCTTAGTACAGGTTGGAGAGACCCAGTACTTC.

The table lists this clone with a few counts. The V gene is TRBV10-3, the J gene TRBJ2-7, with TRBD1 matching 8 bases. This CDR3 comprises 16 residues. V lost 4 bases to trimming and J lost 5 bases; unmatched junction nucleotides: 13. Germline CDR1 is ENHRY and CDR2 is SYGVKD. The CDR3, as DNA: TGTGCCATCAGTGGGGGCTTGGCAGGGGGCTTCGACGAGCAGTACTTC. This sequence encodes CAISGGLAGGFDEQYF.

The chain combines TRBV19 with TRBJ2-5, with a weak D call TRBD1 (6 bases). CDR3 length: 16 residues. V was pared by 5 bases and J by 5 bases, with 21 bases between. Germline V gives CDR1 LNHDA, CDR2 SQIVND (reference sequence). The CDR3 spells CASSAGGGRRMETQYF. The CDR3 nucleotides are TGTGCCAGTAGTGCAGGTGGGGGCAGGCGGATGGAGACCCAGTACTTC.

This clone was seen only a few times. V and J are TRBV4-3 and TRBJ2-1; 9 bases are shared with TRBD2. The CDR3 spans 17 residues. The V gene's germline CDR1 is LGHNA and CDR2 YSLEER. J lost 7 bases, V lost 1 base, and 11 bases had no gene match. CDR3 sequence reads: CASSQGSGGFIRNEQFF. As DNA, the CDR3 is TGCGCCAGCAGCCAAGGGAGCGGGGGGTTTATCAGGAATGAGCAGTTCTTC.

The CDR3 loop is CASSLAGRTGQPAFF. Written as DNA, the CDR3 is TGTGCCAGCAGCTTAGCCGGAAGAACAGGGCAGCCAGCTTTCTTT. The chain recombines TRBV7-2 with TRBJ1-1; TRBD1 is a possible D gene (6 bases). Germline CDR1 is SGHTA and CDR2 is FQGNSA. The ends were cut back, 0 bases at V and 10 bases at J, with 18 bases in the middle. There are 15 residues in the CDR3.

CDR3 loop: CASSQGTGPLVEAFF. CDR3 bases: TGTGCCAGCAGCCAAGGGACAGGGCCCTTGGTTGAAGCTTTCTTT. The rearrangement uses TRBV4-2 and TRBJ1-1; 8 bases match TRBD1. The germline V gene encodes CDR1 LGHNA and CDR2 YNFKEQ. V was clipped by 1 base and J by 7 bases; unmatched bases: 8. This CDR3 has 15 amino acids.

The chain combines TRBV6-6 with TRBJ2-5; possible D gene TRBD1, 6 bases. CDR3 length: 12 amino acids. V lost 10 bases and J lost 5, with 14 bases in between. Germline-derived CDR1 and CDR2 are MNHNY and SVGAGI (reference sequence). For the CDR3, the DNA is TGTGCCACTAAAAGCGGACAGGAGACCCAGTACTTC. Translated: CATKSGQETQYF.

This clone was observed a few times. The chain employs TRBV18 and TRBJ2-3; the match to TRBD2 covers 8 bases. Germline CDR1 KGHSH, CDR2 LQKENI. V was clipped by 6 bases and J by 0 bases; unmatched bases: 14. This CDR3 has 18 residues. CDR3 coding DNA: TGTGCCAGCTCCAGGCGGCCTAGCGGGCCTTCTAGCACAGATACGCAGTATTTT. It yields the protein CASSRRPSGPSSTDTQYF.

Here the CDR3 reads CAWSVQEGPYNEQFF. Written as DNA, the CDR3 is TGTGCCTGGAGTGTTCAGGAGGGACCTTACAATGAGCAGTTCTTC. The chain uses TRBV30 and TRBJ2-1, with a tentative D call TRBD2 (6 bases). Germline V lookup: CDR1 GTSNPN, CDR2 SVGIG (reference sequence). V was shortened by 0 bases and J by 4 bases, with 13 bases between the two germline ends. CDR3 length equals 15 residues. The full variable domain, its missing parts supplied by reference TRBV30 and TRBJ2-1, is SQTIHQWPATLVQPVGSPLSLECTVEGTSNPNLYWYRQAAGRGLQLLFYSVGIGQISSEVPQNLSASRPQDRQFILSSKKLLLSDSGFYLCAWSVQEGPYNEQFFGPGTRLTVL.

This clone was detected a few times. The germline gene is not matched at one end of the junction; a read error may be the cause. This sequence joins TRBV5-6 and TRBJ1-4; D unresolved. The CDR3 is 15 amino acids. Germline CDR1 and CDR2: SGHDT and YYEEEE. The CDR3 is CASSLWWVGTSWADF. DNA for the CDR3: TGTGCCAGCAGCTTGTGGTGGGTCGGCACATCGTGGGCCGACTTT.

This clone was counted only a few times. The J gene is TRBJ2-6, the V gene TRBV2; the D gene is possibly TRBD2 (5 bases). The V gene lost 2 bases and the J gene lost 4 bases, with 9 bases spanning the gap. This CDR3 spans 15 amino acids. CDR1 SNHLY and CDR2 FYNNEI come from the germline V gene. As DNA, the CDR3 is TGTGCCAGCAGTGAAACTAGTATAGGGGCCAACGTCCTGACTTTC. Amino acids: CASSETSIGANVLTF. Full variable domain (remainder filled in from reference TRBV2 and TRBJ2-6): EPEVTQTPSHQVTQMGQEVILRCVPISNHLYFYWYRQILGQKVEFLVSFYNNEISEKSEIFDDQFSVERPDGSNFTLKIRSTKLEDSAMYFCASSETSIGANVLTFGAGSRLTVL.

The CDR3 is CASGEPGQSYGYTF. The CDR3 region has the DNA TGTGCCAGCGGGGAGCCGGGACAATCCTATGGCTACACCTTC. The V gene is TRBV2, the J gene TRBJ1-2; weak D call: TRBD1 (6 bases). The germline CDR1 and CDR2 sequences are SNHLY and FYNNEI. CDR3 length: 14 residues. V was cut by 8 bases and J by 4 bases, with 17 bases left in between.

This clone was seen more than once but under ten times. This rearrangement joins TRBV5-1 to TRBJ1-6; 7 positions match TRBD1. Germline lookup yields CDR1 SGHRS and CDR2 YFSETQ. V lost 4 bases, J lost 4 bases, and 14 bases stayed unmatched. The CDR3 has 18 residues. The CDR3 sequence: CASSAGTVVPSYNSPLHF. CDR3 sequence (DNA): TGCGCCAGCAGCGCCGGGACAGTAGTTCCTTCGTATAATTCACCCCTCCACTTT.

The chain uses TRBV9 and TRBJ2-1; 10 bases are a match to TRBD1. Germline CDR1 reads SGDLS; CDR2 reads YYNGEE. The CDR3 sequence is 18 residues long. V trimming: 1 base; J trimming: 3 bases; junction bases outside the gene matches: 10. The CDR3 is CASSVSGGRDRGYNEQFF. Written as DNA, the CDR3 is TGTGCCAGCAGCGTATCAGGGGGGCGGGACAGGGGCTACAATGAGCAGTTCTTC.

This chain connects TRBV28 to TRBJ2-5; maybe TRBD2 (5 bases). The CDR3 extends over 14 amino acids. V lost 3 bases to trimming and J lost 2 bases, with 10 bases between them. Germline CDR1 and CDR2: MDHEN and SYDVKM. As DNA, the CDR3 is TGTGCCAGCAGTTTCTCTCCGGGGCAAGAGACCCAGTACTTC. Amino acids: CASSFSPGQETQYF. The whole variable domain, filled in from reference TRBV28 and TRBJ2-5, reads DVKVTQSSRYLVKRTGEKVFLECVQDMDHENMFWYRQDPGLGLRLIYFSYDVKMKEKGDIPEGYSVSREKKERFSLILESASTNQTSMYLCASSFSPGQETQYFGPGTRLLVL.

This chain uses TRBV4-3 with TRBJ1-2; 9 positions agree with TRBD1. Germline-derived CDR1 and CDR2 are LGHNA and YSLEER. The ends lost 0 bases at V and 8 bases at J; junction bases unmatched: 7. The CDR3 has 15 residues. The CDR3: CASSQDDRGEIGYTF. CDR3 sequence (DNA): TGCGCCAGCAGCCAAGATGACAGGGGGGAAATCGGCTACACCTTC.

The chain links TRBV5-6 to TRBJ2-2, with D perhaps TRBD1 (5 bases). The V gene lost 3 bases and the J gene lost 4 bases, with 22 bases spanning the gap. Germline V gives CDR1 SGHDT, CDR2 YYEEEE. The length of the CDR3 is 18 residues. The CDR3, as DNA: TGTGCCAGCAGCTCCTTGGTCAGGCCCAGGGTAGGCACCGGGGAGCTGTTTTTT. Protein product: CASSSLVRPRVGTGELFF.

This clone showed up just a few times. J is TRBJ1-2 and V is TRBV11-1; 8 bases are a match to TRBD1. CDR1 and CDR2 from the germline V gene are SGHAT and FQDESV (reference sequence). V shed 5 bases and J 8 bases; nucleotides not matched to a gene: 4. The CDR3 has 12 amino acids. In DNA, the CDR3 is TGTGCCAGCAGCCGGACAGGGTACGGCTACACCTTC. Encoded protein: CASSRTGYGYTF.